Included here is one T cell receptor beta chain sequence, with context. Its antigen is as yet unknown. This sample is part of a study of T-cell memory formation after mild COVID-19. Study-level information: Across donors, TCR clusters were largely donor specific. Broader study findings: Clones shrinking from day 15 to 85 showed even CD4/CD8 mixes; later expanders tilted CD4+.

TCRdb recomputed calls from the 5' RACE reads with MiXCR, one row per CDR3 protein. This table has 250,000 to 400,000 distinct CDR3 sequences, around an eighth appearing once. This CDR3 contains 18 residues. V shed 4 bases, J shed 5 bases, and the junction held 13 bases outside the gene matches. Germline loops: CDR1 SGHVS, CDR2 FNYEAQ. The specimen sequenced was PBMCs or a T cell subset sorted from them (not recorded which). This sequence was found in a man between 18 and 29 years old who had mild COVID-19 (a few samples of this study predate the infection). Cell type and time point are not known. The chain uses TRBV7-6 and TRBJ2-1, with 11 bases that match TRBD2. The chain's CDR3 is CASSYSPLSLAGDNEQFF. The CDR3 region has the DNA TGTGCCAGCAGCTACTCTCCGTTGTCACTAGCGGGGGACAATGAGCAGTTCTTC.